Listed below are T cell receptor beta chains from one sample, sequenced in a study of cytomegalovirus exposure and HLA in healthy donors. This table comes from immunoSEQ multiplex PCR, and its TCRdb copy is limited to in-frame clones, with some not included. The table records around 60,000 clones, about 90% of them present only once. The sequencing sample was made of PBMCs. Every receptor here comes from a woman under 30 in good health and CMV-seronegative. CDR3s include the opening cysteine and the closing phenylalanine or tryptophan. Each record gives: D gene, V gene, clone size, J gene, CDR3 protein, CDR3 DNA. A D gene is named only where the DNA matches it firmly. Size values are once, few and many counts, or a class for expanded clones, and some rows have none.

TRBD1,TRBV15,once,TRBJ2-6,CATSNNDRDSGANVLTF,TGTGCCACCAGCAATAATGACAGGGACTCTGGGGCCAACGTCCTGACTTTC
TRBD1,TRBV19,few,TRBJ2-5,CASSIRTGREETQYF,TGTGCCAGTAGTATCCGGACAGGGCGGGAAGAGACCCAGTACTTC
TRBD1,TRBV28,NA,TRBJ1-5,CATRDIKQEGAKNQPQHF,TGTGCCACCAGAGATATTAAACAAGAGGGGGCAAAAAATCAGCCCCAGCATTTT
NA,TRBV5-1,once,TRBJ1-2,CASSLKGSGYTF,TGCGCCAGCAGCTTGAAGGGGTCTGGCTACACCTTC
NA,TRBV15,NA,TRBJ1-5,CATSRDDTAQPQHF,TGTGCCACCAGCAGAGACGACACAGCTCAGCCCCAGCATTTT
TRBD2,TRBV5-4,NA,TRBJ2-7,CASSPRAGDPYEQYF,TGTGCCAGCAGCCCCCGGGCGGGGGACCCCTACGAGCAGTACTTC
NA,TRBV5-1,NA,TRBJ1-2,CASSFVLYRFPTNYGYTF,TGCGCCAGCAGCTTTGTCCTTTACAGGTTCCCGACTAACTATGGCTACACCTTC
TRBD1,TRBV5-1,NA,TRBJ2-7,CASSAGQGLHEQYF,TGCGCCAGCAGCGCGGGACAGGGGCTCCACGAGCAGTACTTC
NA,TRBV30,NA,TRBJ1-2,CACLGALYGYTF,TGTGCCTGCCTTGGGGCCCTCTATGGCTACACCTTC
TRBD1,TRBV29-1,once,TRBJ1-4,CSVGAGGKGEKLFF,TGCAGCGTTGGAGCAGGGGGCAAGGGAGAAAAACTGTTTTTT
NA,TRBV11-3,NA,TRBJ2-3,CASRLFGGLTDTQYF,TGTGCCAGCAGACTCTTTGGGGGCTTGACAGATACGCAGTATTTT
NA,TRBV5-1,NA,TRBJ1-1,CASSLAQGLVAEAFF,TGCGCCAGCAGCTTGGCCCAGGGGTTAGTAGCTGAAGCTTTCTTT
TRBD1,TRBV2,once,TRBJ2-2,CASSERELWGQGNTGELFF,TGTGCCAGCAGTGAAAGGGAGCTATGGGGACAGGGTAACACCGGGGAGCTGTTTTTT
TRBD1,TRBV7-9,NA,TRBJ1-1,CASSLGQGNTEAFF,TGTGCCAGCAGCTTAGGACAGGGTAACACTGAAGCTTTCTTT
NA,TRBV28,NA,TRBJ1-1,CASSLLMNTEAFF,TGTGCCAGCAGTTTATTAATGAACACTGAAGCTTTCTTT
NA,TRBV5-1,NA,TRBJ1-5,CASSLDGGPNQPQHF,TGCGCCAGCAGCTTAGACGGGGGTCCCAATCAGCCCCAGCATTTT
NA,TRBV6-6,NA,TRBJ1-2,CASNPGSGDGYTF,TGTGCCAGCAACCCAGGGTCGGGGGATGGCTACACCTTC
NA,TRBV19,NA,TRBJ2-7,CASSAIVALEQYF,TGTGCCAGTAGTGCCATCGTGGCCCTCGAGCAGTACTTC
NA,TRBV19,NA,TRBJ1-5,CASFRQRNQPQHF,TGTGCCAGTTTTCGACAGCGCAATCAGCCCCAGCATTTT
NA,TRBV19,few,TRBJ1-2,CASTIGDGYTF,TGTGCCAGTACCATCGGGGATGGCTACACCTTC
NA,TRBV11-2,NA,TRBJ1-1,CASSSSQVKNTEAFF,TGTGCCAGCAGCTCCTCACAGGTAAAGAACACTGAAGCTTTCTTT
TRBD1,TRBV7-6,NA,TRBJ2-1,CASTNPGTGHDNEQFF,TGTGCCAGCACCAATCCAGGGACAGGGCACGACAATGAGCAGTTCTTC
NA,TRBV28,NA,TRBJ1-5,CASSIPTGLNQPQHF,TGTGCCAGCAGTATTCCCACAGGGCTCAATCAGCCCCAGCATTTT
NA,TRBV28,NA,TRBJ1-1,CASSRTRVFDTEAFF,TGTGCCAGCAGCCGAACCAGGGTTTTCGACACTGAAGCTTTCTTT
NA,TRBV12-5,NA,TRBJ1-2,CASGRVGGAGRGYTF,TGTGCTAGTGGTCGCGTTGGAGGGGCGGGTAGAGGCTACACCTTC
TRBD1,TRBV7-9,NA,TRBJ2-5,CASSFDRGETQYF,TGTGCCAGCAGCTTCGACAGGGGAGAGACCCAGTACTTC
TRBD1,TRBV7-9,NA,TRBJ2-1,CASSLEDRPNEQFF,TGTGCCAGCAGCTTAGAGGACAGGCCCAATGAGCAGTTCTTC
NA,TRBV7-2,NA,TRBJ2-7,CASSPLKYEQYF,TGTGCCAGCAGCCCTCTAAAATACGAGCAGTACTTC
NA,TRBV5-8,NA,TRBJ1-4,CASTSRSNEKLFF,TGTGCCAGCACGAGCAGGTCTAATGAAAAACTGTTTTTT
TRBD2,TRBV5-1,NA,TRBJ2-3,CASSLSLAGGLYPDTQYF,TGCGCCAGCAGCTTGTCACTAGCGGGGGGGCTTTACCCAGATACGCAGTATTTT
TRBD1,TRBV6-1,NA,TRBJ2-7,CASSGQGGHEQYF,TGTGCCAGCAGTGGACAGGGGGGCCACGAGCAGTACTTC
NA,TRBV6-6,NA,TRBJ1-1,CASSYSRDIVAAFF,TGTGCCAGCAGTTACTCCCGGGACATCGTAGCAGCTTTCTTT
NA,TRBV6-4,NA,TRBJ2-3,CASSDSFGDTQYF,TGTGCCAGCAGTGACTCGTTCGGAGATACGCAGTATTTT
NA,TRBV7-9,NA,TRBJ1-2,CASSLGRGGSSYGYTF,TGTGCCAGCAGCTTAGGGAGGGGAGGGTCGAGCTATGGCTACACCTTC
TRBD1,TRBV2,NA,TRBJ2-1,CAIGDRDNEQFF,TGTGCCATCGGGGACAGGGACAATGAGCAGTTCTTC
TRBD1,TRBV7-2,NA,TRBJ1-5,CASSLGDRVSGVWNQPQHF,TGTGCCAGCAGCTTAGGGGACAGGGTGAGTGGGGTATGGAATCAGCCCCAGCATTTT
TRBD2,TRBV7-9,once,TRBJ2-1,CASSSPLAGGSYNEQFF,TGTGCCAGCAGCTCCCCCCTAGCGGGGGGATCATACAATGAGCAGTTCTTC
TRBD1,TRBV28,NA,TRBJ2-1,CASSSRPRQGRNEQFF,TGTGCCAGCAGTTCCCGTCCCCGACAGGGTAGAAATGAGCAGTTCTTC
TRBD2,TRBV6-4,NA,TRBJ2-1,CASSEAGGAYNEQFF,TGTGCCAGCAGTGAGGCGGGGGGGGCCTACAATGAGCAGTTCTTC
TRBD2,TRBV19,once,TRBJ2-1,CASKGAGDYYNEQFF,TGTGCCAGCAAGGGAGCGGGAGATTATTACAATGAGCAGTTCTTC
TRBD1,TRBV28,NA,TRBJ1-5,CASSGGQGAVGNQPQHF,TGTGCCAGCAGTGGGGGACAGGGGGCCGTGGGCAATCAGCCCCAGCATTTT
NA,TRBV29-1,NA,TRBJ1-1,CSDLSKGTEAFF,TGCAGCGACCTATCAAAGGGGACTGAAGCTTTCTTT
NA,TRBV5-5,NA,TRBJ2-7,CASSYERGRYEQYF,TGTGCCAGCAGCTACGAACGGGGGAGGTACGAGCAGTACTTC
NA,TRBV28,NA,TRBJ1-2,CASSLPGWYGYTF,TGTGCCAGCAGTCTACCGGGGTGGTATGGCTACACCTTC
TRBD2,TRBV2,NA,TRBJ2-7,CASRGWGLAGGPGPYEQYF,TGTGCCAGCAGAGGGTGGGGACTAGCGGGGGGCCCTGGGCCCTACGAGCAGTACTTC
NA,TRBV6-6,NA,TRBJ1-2,CASSFGVGYGYTF,TGTGCCAGCAGTTTCGGGGTTGGCTATGGCTACACCTTC
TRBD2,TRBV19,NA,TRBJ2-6,CASSKSPLAGGSRSGANVLTF,TGTGCCAGTAGTAAGAGTCCACTAGCGGGAGGGTCCCGATCTGGGGCCAACGTCCTGACTTTC
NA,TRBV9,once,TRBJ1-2,CANDLSNYGYTF,TGTGCCAACGATCTATCTAACTATGGCTACACCTTC
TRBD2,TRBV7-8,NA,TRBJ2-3,CASSSTSGGLTDTQYF,TGTGCCAGCAGCTCTACTAGCGGGGGTCTCACAGATACGCAGTATTTT
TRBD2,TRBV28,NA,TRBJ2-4,CASSPGGGAPRAKNIQYF,TGTGCCAGCAGCCCCGGGGGAGGGGCACCCCGAGCCAAAAACATTCAGTACTTC
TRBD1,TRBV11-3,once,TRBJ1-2,CASSLSPGTGSGFGYTF,TGTGCCAGCAGCCTCTCCCCCGGGACAGGGTCGGGTTTTGGCTACACCTTC